The following is a T cell receptor (beta chain) sequence with its context. This CDR3 comprises 14 residues. In germline, CDR1 is LNHNV, CDR2 YYDKDF (reference sequence). V gave up 4 bases and J gave up 2 bases, with 12 bases separating them. After extraction with the RNeasy kit, roughly 0.5 to 1 ug of the RNA was reverse transcribed using random hexamers. TCRdb re-analysed the immunoSEQ multiplex PCR reads in MiXCR, keeping a single row per CDR3 protein. Of approximately 220,000 distinct CDR3 sequences detected, approximately 95% appear once; the ten largest clones hold 0.082%. This specimen belongs to a study of CD8 T cells in Susac syndrome.

What was sequenced was CD4+ T cells from PBMCs. The chain links TRBV15 to TRBJ2-7, with D possibly matching TRBD1 (5 bases). The origin of this receptor is a human donor with multiple sclerosis. CDR3 sequence (DNA): TGTGCCACCAGCAAAACCCAGGGCACCTACGAGCAGTACTTC. Encoded protein: CATSKTQGTYEQYF.